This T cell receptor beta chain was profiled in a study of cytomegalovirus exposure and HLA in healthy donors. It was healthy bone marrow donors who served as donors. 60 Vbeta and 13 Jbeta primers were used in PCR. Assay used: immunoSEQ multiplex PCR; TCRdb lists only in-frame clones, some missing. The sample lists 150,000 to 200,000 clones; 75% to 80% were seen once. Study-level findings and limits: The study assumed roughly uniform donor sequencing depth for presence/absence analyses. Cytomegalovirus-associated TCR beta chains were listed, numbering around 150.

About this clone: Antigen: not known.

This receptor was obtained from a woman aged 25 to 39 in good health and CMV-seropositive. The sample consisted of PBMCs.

The CDR3 coding sequence is TGCAGTGCTAGCGCGGGGAATGGCTACACCTTC. Translation: CSASAGNGYTF. This chain joins TRBV20-1 and TRBJ1-2; D remains ambiguous. V dropped 3 bases and J dropped 6 bases, with 8 bases sitting between them. CDR3 length: 11 residues. Per the germline V gene, CDR1 is DFQATT and CDR2 is SNEGSKA (reference sequence).